This TCR beta chain derives from a study of blood T cell repertoires in COVID-19. Study in general: The United States, Italy and Spain were the sources of the acute and convalescent COVID-19 samples. In each case, the material was cDNA or gDNA derived from T cells, B-cell-depleted T cells, or PBMCs.

J lost 4 bases, V lost 5 bases, and 11 bases had no gene match. The CDR3 contains 17 residues. Per the germline V gene, CDR1 is SGHRS and CDR2 is YFSETQ. Original processing methods: Scientists estimated how many nucleated cells there were by amplifying reference gene primers. Produced via immunoSEQ multiplex PCR; TCRdb's table is partial and in-frame only. V and J calls plus clone size are reproduced from that table; the DNA served to infer D and trimming. The sample records tens of thousands of clones, around 88% being singletons. Sequencing was done on a sample of peripheral blood. This sequence originates from a woman aged 60 to 75 with active COVID-19. The chain is built from TRBV5-1 and TRBJ2-6, with 8 bases that match TRBD2. The CDR3 nucleotides read TGCGCCAGCAGGCCCGGGGGGGCTCTCTCAGGGGCCAACGTCCTGACTTTC. Its protein product is CASRPGGALSGANVLTF.